A single sample is the source of the 31 T cell receptor beta chains below, sequenced in a study of blood T cell repertoires in COVID-19. Produced via immunoSEQ multiplex PCR; TCRdb's table is partial and in-frame only. The top ten hold 9% to 15% of the sample, which has about 240,000 clones, more than 75% seen once. Sequenced input: peripheral blood. The receptors shown here come from a man older than 75 with acute or convalescent COVID-19.

The rearrangement uses TRBV7-9 and TRBJ2-2; 10 nucleotides agree with TRBD1. Unmatched junction bases numbered 5, after V lost 5 bases and J lost 2 bases. This CDR3 has 16 amino acids. CDR1 SEHNR and CDR2 FQNEAQ come from the germline V gene (reference sequence). DNA for the CDR3: TGTGCCAGCAGCCTACGGACAGGGGGTAACACCGGGGAGCTGTTTTTT. This encodes CASSLRTGGNTGELFF. The variable domain in full, completed from reference TRBV7-9 and TRBJ2-2, reads DTGVSQNPRHKITKRGQNVTFRCDPISEHNRLYWYRQTLGQGPEFLTYFQNEAQLEKSRLLSDRFSAERPKGSFSTLEIQRTEQGDSAMYLCASSLRTGGNTGELFFGEGSRLTVL.

The rearrangement joins TRBV11-3 to TRBJ2-1, with D perhaps matching TRBD1 (5 bases). Between the trimmed V and J ends, which lost 1 base and 4 bases, there was a span of 14 bases. The CDR3 runs to 16 residues. In germline, CDR1 is SGHNT, CDR2 YENEEA. Written as DNA, the CDR3 is TGTGCCAGCAGCTTAGGTTTAGGCAGGGTATACAATGAGCAGTTCTTC. Its translation: CASSLGLGRVYNEQFF. Full variable domain (remainder filled in from reference TRBV11-3 and TRBJ2-1): EAGVVQSPRYKIIEKKQPVAFWCNPISGHNTLYWYLQNLGQGPELLIRYENEEAVDDSQLPKDRFSAERLKGVDSTLKIQPAELGDSAVYLCASSLGLGRVYNEQFFGPGTRLTVL.

The V and J genes are TRBV6-5 and TRBJ1-3, with D hard to call. CDR1 MNHEY and CDR2 SVGAGI come from the germline V gene. The CDR3 has 13 residues. V was pared by 5 bases and J by 0 bases, with 5 bases between. Written as DNA, the CDR3 is TGTGCCAGCAGTCCCAGCTCTGGAAACACCATATATTTT. This codes for CASSPSSGNTIYF.

This clone has just one count. The chain's CDR3 is CASSIQYEAFF. The CDR3 bases are TGTGCCAGTAGTATCCAGTACGAAGCTTTCTTT. The V and J genes are TRBV19 and TRBJ1-1; unclear D gene. V shed 3 bases and J shed 8 bases, with 7 bases lying between them. CDR1 and CDR2 (germline): LNHDA, SQIVND (reference sequence). The CDR3 loop spans 11 amino acids.

The chain is built from TRBV7-2 and TRBJ1-6; D not resolved. The CDR3 sequence is 13 residues long. CDR1 SGHTA and CDR2 FQGNSA come from the germline V gene. The germline V and J ends were trimmed by 3 bases and 11 bases, with 11 bases remaining between them. CDR3 region: CASSFSEVTPLHF. The DNA for the CDR3 is TGTGCCAGCAGCTTTAGCGAGGTGACACCCCTCCACTTT.

The table lists this clone with a few counts. The chain employs TRBV4-3 and TRBJ1-1; D not resolved. The V end was cut by 2 bases, the J end by 0 bases, with 13 bases between. The CDR3 sequence is 16 residues long. Germline CDR1 and CDR2: LGHNA and YSLEER. The CDR3: CASSQRWADMNTEAFF. CDR3 DNA: TGCGCCAGCAGCCAAAGGTGGGCCGACATGAACACTGAAGCTTTCTTT.

On this clone: One junction end does not reproduce the germline sequence, and a read error may be involved. The chain joins TRBV5-8 to TRBJ1-4; no firm D call. This CDR3 spans 11 amino acids. Germline V gene sequence: CDR1 SGHTS, CDR2 YDEGEE. CDR3 sequence (DNA): TGTGCCAGCAGCGCTCCCGCGGCCGCCGATTTT. Its translation is CASSAPAAADF. Full variable domain (remainder filled in from reference TRBV5-8 and TRBJ1-4): EAGVTQSPTHLIKTRGQQATLRCSPISGHTSVYWYQQALGLGLQFLLWYDEGEERNRGNFPPRFSGRQFPNYSSELNVNALELEDSALYLCASSAPAAADFGSGTQLSVL.

The CDR3 DNA reads as TGTGCCACCAGCAGCTTTAGCGAAAAACTGTTTTTT. This gives the protein CATSSFSEKLFF. The J gene is TRBJ1-4, the V gene TRBV15; D unresolved. Trimming cost V 3 bases and J 8 bases, with 7 bases left between them. Germline V gene data show CDR1 as LNHNV and CDR2 as YYDKDF (reference sequence). This CDR3 has 12 amino acids.

The chain recombines TRBV19 with TRBJ1-5; D unclear. Germline CDR1 and CDR2: LNHDA and SQIVND (reference sequence). CDR3 length: 14 residues. The germline V and J ends were trimmed by 3 bases and 8 bases, with 14 bases remaining between them. The CDR3 here is CASSIRAGWEPQHF. The CDR3 bases are TGTGCCAGTAGTATTCGTGCGGGGTGGGAGCCCCAGCATTTT.

This clone was counted only a few times. This sequence joins TRBV19 and TRBJ1-5, with D unresolved. The ends were cut back, 11 bases at V and 1 base at J, with 18 bases in the middle. CDR3 length equals 15 residues. Per germline, CDR1 LNHDA and CDR2 SQIVND (reference sequence). The CDR3 coding sequence is TGTGCCGTAAGTCGGGTACTTGGGAGCAATCAGCCCCAGCATTTT. Its translation: CAVSRVLGSNQPQHF.

The rearrangement joins TRBV18 to TRBJ2-7, with TRBD1 matching 10 bases. J was trimmed by 10 bases and V by 6 bases; bases with no gene match: 15. There are 15 residues in the CDR3. Germline V CDR1 and CDR2: KGHSH, LQKENI. DNA of the CDR3: TGTGCCAGCTCCCGCGGACAGGGGGAGGTGTGGCGCCAGTACTTC. Translation: CASSRGQGEVWRQYF.

The chain employs TRBV15 and TRBJ1-5, with D tentatively TRBD1 (5 bases). Germline V gives CDR1 LNHNV, CDR2 YYDKDF (reference sequence). V was trimmed by 0 bases and J by 3 bases, leaving 12 bases between them. The CDR3 runs 16 residues. CDR3 coding DNA: TGTGCCACCAGCAGAGATTGGGGCGGATCCAATCAGCCCCAGCATTTT. Translation: CATSRDWGGSNQPQHF.

This clone is a singleton in its sample. The CDR3 DNA follows: TGTGCCAGTAGTGGGACAGTTATCTCCTACAATGAGCAGTTCTTC. Protein sequence: CASSGTVISYNEQFF. V gene TRBV19 combines with J gene TRBJ2-1; 7 nucleotides agree with TRBD1. Trimming cost V 5 bases and J 0 bases; bases outside gene matches: 4. This CDR3 is 15 amino acids long. The germline gives CDR1 LNHDA, CDR2 SQIVND (reference sequence).

The CDR3 DNA sequence: TGTGCCAGCAGCGTGAATGACTTTGGCAATGAGCAGTTCTTC. Its protein product is CASSVNDFGNEQFF. The chain joins TRBV9 to TRBJ2-1; D remains unclear. CDR3 length: 14 residues. With 2 bases removed from V and 6 bases from J, the gap between germline ends came to 12 bases. CDR1 SGDLS and CDR2 YYNGEE come from the germline V gene.

V is TRBV3-1 (or the pseudogene TRBV3-2) and J is TRBJ1-2; D is unresolved. Trimming removed 1 base at V and 4 bases at J, with 10 bases between. Germline assignment: CDR1 LGHDT and CDR2 YNNKEL (reference sequence). The CDR3 is 14 residues long. CDR3 in amino acids: CASSQGREGYGYTF. The CDR3 nucleotides are TGTGCCAGCAGCCAAGGGAGGGAGGGCTATGGCTACACCTTC.

The chain couples TRBV9 to TRBJ2-1, with 8 nucleotides matching TRBD1. The V segment lost 3 bases and the J segment 5 bases; nucleotides outside the gene matches: 7. Looked up from germline, CDR1 is SGDLS and CDR2 is YYNGEE. The CDR3 spans 15 residues. CDR3 bases: TGTGCCAGCAGCGCCGACAGGGGAAGGAACAATGAGCAGTTCTTC. Protein sequence: CASSADRGRNNEQFF.

This clone was seen more than once but under ten times. This rearrangement joins TRBV28 to TRBJ1-4; D may be TRBD1 (6 bases). The length of the CDR3 is 17 residues. Deletions cut 2 bases from V and 4 bases from J, with 17 bases between. The V gene's germline CDR1 is MDHEN and CDR2 SYDVKM. The CDR3 DNA reads TGTGCCAGCAGTTTAGGGGTTCGGGAGGGGGGTAATGAAAAACTGTTTTTT. Amino acid sequence: CASSLGVREGGNEKLFF.

The V call is TRBV4-3, the J call TRBJ2-6; weak D call: TRBD2 (5 bases). The V gene's germline CDR1 is LGHNA and CDR2 YSLEER. V lost 3 bases, J lost 0 bases, and 15 bases lay in between. This CDR3 contains 18 residues. The CDR3 reads CASSHSLGRGSGANVLTF. DNA for the CDR3: TGCGCCAGCAGCCACTCTTTAGGACGGGGCTCTGGGGCCAACGTCCTGACTTTC.

J is TRBJ2-7 and V is TRBV29-1; a weak D match, TRBD2 (6 bases). The germline V and J ends were trimmed by 1 base and 5 bases, with 18 bases remaining between them. The germline CDR1 and CDR2 sequences are SQVTM and ANQGSEA. This CDR3 has 15 residues. DNA for the CDR3: TGCAGCGTTGAAGTGGGGGGTATCGTTTGGGACGAGCAGTACTTC. Encoded protein: CSVEVGGIVWDEQYF.

J is TRBJ2-7 and V is TRBV19; no firm D call. The germline V gene encodes CDR1 LNHDA and CDR2 SQIVND (reference sequence). This CDR3 is built from 11 residues. V was cut by 5 bases and J by 5 bases, with 7 bases left in between. CDR3 coding DNA: TGTGCCAGTAGTTCCCGGGACGAGCAGTACTTC. This sequence encodes CASSSRDEQYF.

The rearrangement uses TRBV29-1 and TRBJ2-1; no reliable D call. The germline V and J ends were trimmed by 3 bases and 8 bases, with 11 bases remaining between them. The CDR3 runs 12 residues. Germline CDR1 SQVTM, CDR2 ANQGSEA. CDR3 amino acids: CSVDAMRHEQFF. In DNA, the CDR3 is TGCAGCGTTGACGCTATGAGGCATGAGCAGTTCTTC.

The chain recombines TRBV9 with TRBJ1-1; TRBD1 aligns across 8 bases. The CDR3 sequence is 14 residues long. V lost 5 bases to trimming and J lost 1 base; unmatched junction nucleotides: 4. The germline V gene has CDR1 SGDLS and CDR2 YYNGEE. In DNA, the CDR3 is TGTGCCAGCAGTCTCGGACAGGGGAACACTGAAGCTTTCTTT. Protein product: CASSLGQGNTEAFF.

V is TRBV5-1 and J is TRBJ1-6, with a possible D match to TRBD1 (5 bases). Trimming shortened V by 5 bases and J by 0 bases, and 15 bases separated the two germline ends. The CDR3 loop spans 17 amino acids. Germline lookup yields CDR1 SGHRS and CDR2 YFSETQ. The CDR3 is CASRRGQESSYNSPLHF. The CDR3, as DNA: TGCGCCAGCAGGCGAGGACAAGAGAGCTCCTATAATTCACCCCTCCACTTT.

The chain has TRBV2 and TRBJ1-1; D remains ambiguous. Looked up from germline, CDR1 is SNHLY and CDR2 is FYNNEI. V lost 2 bases, J lost 5 bases, and 12 bases lay in between. This CDR3 has 14 amino acids. The CDR3 nucleotides read TGTGCCAGCAGTGAACGAGGTTCTGGAACTGAAGCTTTCTTT. Protein product: CASSERGSGTEAFF.

This chain uses TRBV6-2 or TRBV6-3 with TRBJ2-5, with TRBD2 matching 12 bases. V lost 6 bases, J lost 5 bases, and 10 bases stayed unmatched. In germline, CDR1 is MNHEY, CDR2 SVGEGT. CDR3 length: 16 residues. CDR3 nucleotide sequence: TGTGCCAGCAGCCCCGGGCTAGCGGGGGGGATTGAGACCCAGTACTTC. Protein: CASSPGLAGGIETQYF.

J is TRBJ1-1 and V is TRBV7-9; TRBD1 matches at 8 bases. CDR3 length: 14 residues. CDR1 SEHNR and CDR2 FQNEAQ come from the germline V gene (reference sequence). V trimming: 5 bases; J trimming: 2 bases; junction bases outside the gene matches: 4. CDR3 residues: CASSGGTGNTEAFF. For the CDR3, the DNA is TGTGCCAGCAGCGGAGGGACAGGAAACACTGAAGCTTTCTTT.

The chain is built from TRBV12-3 or TRBV12-4 and TRBJ2-6; possible D gene TRBD1, 6 bases. This CDR3 spans 13 amino acids. The V and J ends lost 0 bases and 19 bases respectively, with 16 bases between them. The CDR3 spells CASSLAPGQKGTF. The CDR3 DNA sequence: TGTGCCAGCAGTTTAGCCCCGGGACAAAAGGGAACTTTC.

This clone was detected once. The chain combines TRBV28 with TRBJ1-2; D not resolved. From germline, CDR1 is MDHEN and CDR2 SYDVKM. Trimming stripped 4 bases from V and 2 bases from J, with 14 bases between. The CDR3 covers 15 residues. The CDR3 is CASSSPMGLNYGYTF. CDR3 sequence (DNA): TGTGCCAGCAGTTCCCCCATGGGCCTGAACTATGGCTACACCTTC.

The chain employs TRBV2 and TRBJ2-3, with 7 bases identical to TRBD2. Germline lookup yields CDR1 SNHLY and CDR2 FYNNEI. CDR3 length: 16 residues. V lost 4 bases and J lost 6; bases outside the gene matches: 13. CDR3 DNA sequence: TGTGCCAGCAGTGTGTTGGCTAGCGGAGGTCGGGATACGCAGTATTTT. Translating gives CASSVLASGGRDTQYF.

V usage is TRBV6-5 and J usage is TRBJ2-3; 12 nucleotides match TRBD2. V dropped 6 bases and J dropped 4; count of bases not matched to a gene: 2. The CDR3 is 14 amino acids. CDR1 MNHEY and CDR2 SVGAGI come from the germline V gene. The chain's CDR3 is CASRSSGGADTQYF. The CDR3 DNA reads as TGTGCCAGCAGGTCTAGCGGGGGGGCAGATACGCAGTATTTT.

This CDR3 reads CASSERGSGANVLTF. The CDR3 bases are TGTGCCAGTAGTGAGCGCGGGAGCGGGGCCAACGTCCTGACTTTC. V is TRBV19 and J is TRBJ2-6; 7 positions agree with TRBD2. The CDR3 is 15 amino acids. V lost 5 bases and J lost 4; bases outside the gene matches: 5. Germline loops: CDR1 LNHDA, CDR2 SQIVND (reference sequence).